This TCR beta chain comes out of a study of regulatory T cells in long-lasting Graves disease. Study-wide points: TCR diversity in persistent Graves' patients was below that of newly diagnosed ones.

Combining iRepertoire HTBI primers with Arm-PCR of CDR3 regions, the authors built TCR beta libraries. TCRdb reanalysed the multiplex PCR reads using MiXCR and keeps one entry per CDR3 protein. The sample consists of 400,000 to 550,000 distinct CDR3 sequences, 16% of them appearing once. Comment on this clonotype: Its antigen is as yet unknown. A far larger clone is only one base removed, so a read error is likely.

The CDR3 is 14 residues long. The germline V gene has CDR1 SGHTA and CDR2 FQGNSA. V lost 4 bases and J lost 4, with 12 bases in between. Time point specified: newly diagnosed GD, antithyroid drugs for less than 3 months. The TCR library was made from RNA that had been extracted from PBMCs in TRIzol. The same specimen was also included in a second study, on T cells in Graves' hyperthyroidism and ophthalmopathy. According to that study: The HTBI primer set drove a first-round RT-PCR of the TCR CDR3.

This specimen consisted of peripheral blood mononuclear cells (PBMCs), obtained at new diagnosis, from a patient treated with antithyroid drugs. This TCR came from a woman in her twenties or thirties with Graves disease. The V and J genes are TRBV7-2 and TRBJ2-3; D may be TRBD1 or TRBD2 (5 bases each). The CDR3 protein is CASSSNMGADTQYF. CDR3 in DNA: TGTGCCAGCAGCTCGAATATGGGGGCAGATACGCAGTATTTT.